These 8 T cell receptor beta chains came from one sample sequenced in a study of blood T cell repertoires in COVID-19. TCRdb's copy holds only in-frame clones and misses some; the assay was immunoSEQ multiplex PCR. The table shows under 200,000 clones, with roughly 80% occurring only once. Sample: peripheral blood. The receptors originated from a woman between 40 and 50 years old with acute or convalescent COVID-19.

V usage is TRBV12-5 and J usage is TRBJ2-7; no clear D gene. V lost 6 bases and J lost 3, with 21 bases in between. This CDR3 is 16 amino acids long. In germline, CDR1 is LGHNT, CDR2 FRNRAP. Written as DNA, the CDR3 is TGTGCTAGTGGATCCCCGACGGCGGTTGTCTTCTACGAGCAGTACTTC. As protein: CASGSPTAVVFYEQYF.

This chain links TRBV27 with TRBJ1-1; TRBD1 agrees at 8 bases. CDR1 MNHEY and CDR2 SMNVEV come from the germline V gene (reference sequence). This CDR3 contains 13 residues. J was trimmed by 7 bases and V by 5 bases; bases with no gene match: 6. DNA for the CDR3: TGTGCCAGCAGTCCGCAGGGGGCTGATGAAGCTTTCTTT. It codes for CASSPQGADEAFF.

The chain carries TRBV12-3 or TRBV12-4 and TRBJ2-7; tentatively, D is TRBD1 (5 bases). The CDR3 spans 13 residues. V was cut by 6 bases and J by 0 bases, with 9 bases left in between. The CDR3: CASRRQSSYEQYF. The DNA of the CDR3 is TGTGCCAGCAGAAGACAGAGCTCCTACGAGCAGTACTTC.

J is TRBJ1-1 and V is TRBV4-1; 10 bases fit TRBD1. The V gene end was trimmed by 3 bases and the J gene end by 5 bases; junction bases not matched to a gene: 6. The CDR3 sequence is 15 residues long. In germline, CDR1 is MGHRA, CDR2 YSYEKL. CDR3 DNA sequence: TGCGCCAGCAGCCATAGACAGGGGGCGGGAACTGAAGCTTTCTTT. Translating gives CASSHRQGAGTEAFF.

The chain employs TRBV5-5 and TRBJ2-2, with D maybe TRBD1 (6 bases). The CDR3 contains 14 residues. Germline V lookup: CDR1 SGHKS, CDR2 YYEKEE (reference sequence). With 3 bases removed from V and 6 bases from J, the gap between germline ends came to 12 bases. The chain's CDR3 is CASSWARTAGELFF. The CDR3 DNA sequence: TGTGCCAGCAGCTGGGCCCGGACAGCCGGGGAGCTGTTTTTT. Variable domain in full (rest from reference TRBV5-5 and TRBJ2-2): DAGVTQSPTHLIKTRGQQVTLRCSPISGHKSVSWYQQVLGQGPQFIFQYYEKEERGRGNFPDRFSARQFPNYSSELNVNALLLGDSALYLCASSWARTAGELFFGEGSRLTVL.

For the CDR3, the DNA is TGTGCCAGCAGCTTGGCCAGGTCCTACGAGCAGTACTTC. It encodes CASSLARSYEQYF. This chain uses TRBV5-6 with TRBJ2-7; D not certain. Germline V gene sequence: CDR1 SGHDT, CDR2 YYEEEE. The CDR3 has 13 residues. V lost 0 bases to trimming and J lost 1 base, with 5 bases between them.

CDR3 nucleotides: TGTGCCAGCAGCCCGGGACAGGGAGTTGGTTTCTTC. Protein product: CASSPGQGVGFF. The chain employs TRBV5-4 and TRBJ2-1; 9 positions match TRBD1. In germline, CDR1 is SGHNT, CDR2 YYREEE (reference sequence). V shed 4 bases and J 16 bases; nucleotides not matched to a gene: 9. The CDR3 runs 12 residues.

This clone was seen only a few times. The chain's CDR3 is CASVPWDSGSYEQYF. The CDR3 nucleotides read TGTGCCAGCGTACCCTGGGACAGCGGATCCTACGAGCAGTACTTC. The chain uses TRBV7-9 and TRBJ2-7; 7 bases align to TRBD1. The CDR3 covers 15 residues. The J segment lost 1 base and the V segment lost 8 bases, leaving 11 bases of the junction unmatched. Per the germline V gene, CDR1 is SEHNR and CDR2 is FQNEAQ (reference sequence).